The rows below give T cell receptor beta chains drawn from one sample of a study of naive and memory T cell subsets. One entry per CDR3 protein results from TCRdb running MiXCR on the 5' RACE reads. The data show roughly 62,000 distinct CDR3 sequences, under 8.5% seen once. The source of these receptors is a male donor in good health. Each CDR3 is given with its conserved first and last residue. The D gene is left open where the match is weak. Expanded clones are given a class, and other clones once, few, many or no size at all.

clone size: NA
D gene: TRBD2
V gene: TRBV25-1
J gene: TRBJ2-3
CDR3 length: 16
CDR3 DNA: TGTGCCAGCAGTGAATCGATACTAGCGGGAGGAGATACGCAGTATTTT
CDR3 protein: CASSESILAGGDTQYF

clone size: NA
D gene: NA
V gene: TRBV25-1
J gene: TRBJ1-5
CDR3 length: 14
CDR3 DNA: TGTGCCAGCAGTGAAAGGACAGACAATCAGCCCCAGCATTTT
CDR3 protein: CASSERTDNQPQHF

clone size: NA
D gene: NA
V gene: TRBV20-1
J gene: TRBJ2-7
CDR3 length: 13
CDR3 DNA: TGCAGTGCTAGAGAACAGGAATCCTACGAGCAGTACTTC
CDR3 protein: CSAREQESYEQYF

clone size: many
D gene: NA
V gene: TRBV6-2/TRBV6-3
J gene: TRBJ2-3
CDR3 length: 14
CDR3 DNA: TGTGCCAGCAGTTCCGGTGGAATGGAAGATACGCAGTATTTT
CDR3 protein: CASSSGGMEDTQYF

clone size: NA
D gene: NA
V gene: TRBV3-1
J gene: TRBJ1-6
CDR3 length: 18
CDR3 DNA: TGTGCCAGCACCGGCCGGCTAAGAGGCAACCGGTATAATTCACCCCTCCACTTT
CDR3 protein: CASTGRLRGNRYNSPLHF

clone size: many
D gene: NA
V gene: TRBV20-1
J gene: TRBJ1-1
CDR3 length: 12
CDR3 DNA: TGCAGTGCTAGGGACGGGGACACTGAAGCTTTCTTT
CDR3 protein: CSARDGDTEAFF

clone size: many
D gene: TRBD1
V gene: TRBV7-9
J gene: TRBJ2-7
CDR3 length: 18
CDR3 DNA: TGTGCCAGCAGCTCCCTGCACGAACAGGGGGCTCCAACCTACGAGCAGTACTTC
CDR3 protein: CASSSLHEQGAPTYEQYF

clone size: many
D gene: TRBD1
V gene: TRBV9
J gene: TRBJ2-2
CDR3 length: 15
CDR3 DNA: TGTGCCAGCAGCGGAGGCCTAGACAGGGCCGGGGAGCTGTTTTTT
CDR3 protein: CASSGGLDRAGELFF

clone size: few
D gene: TRBD1
V gene: TRBV12-3/TRBV12-4
J gene: TRBJ1-4
CDR3 length: 14
CDR3 DNA: TGTGCCAGCAGCCGACAGGGACCTAATGAAAAACTGTTTTTT
CDR3 protein: CASSRQGPNEKLFF

clone size: many
D gene: NA
V gene: TRBV10-3
J gene: TRBJ1-3
CDR3 length: 14
CDR3 DNA: TGTGCCATCAGTGGGGACCTGGGTGGAAACACCATATATTTT
CDR3 protein: CAISGDLGGNTIYF

clone size: many
D gene: NA
V gene: TRBV10-3
J gene: TRBJ1-1
CDR3 length: 12
CDR3 DNA: TGTGCCATCAGTGAGTCGGGAATTGGGGCTTTCTTT
CDR3 protein: CAISESGIGAFF

clone size: many
D gene: TRBD1
V gene: TRBV29-1
J gene: TRBJ2-5
CDR3 length: 14
CDR3 DNA: TGCAGCGCCGTCCGACAGGGCTGGGAAGAGACCCAGTACTTC
CDR3 protein: CSAVRQGWEETQYF

clone size: few
D gene: NA
V gene: TRBV27
J gene: TRBJ2-1
CDR3 length: 13
CDR3 DNA: TGTGCCAGCAGTTTCAGGCAGTTAAATGAGCAGTTCTTC
CDR3 protein: CASSFRQLNEQFF

clone size: NA
D gene: NA
V gene: TRBV6-1
J gene: TRBJ2-7
CDR3 length: 17
CDR3 DNA: TGTGCCAGCAGAGGAAAGGGCTACAGGGCAAGCTCCTACGAGCAGTACTTC
CDR3 protein: CASRGKGYRASSYEQYF

clone size: NA
D gene: NA
V gene: TRBV27
J gene: TRBJ1-6
CDR3 length: 16
CDR3 DNA: TGTGCCAGCAGTTTATCGTGGGGTTCGGGGAATTCACCCCTCCACTTT
CDR3 protein: CASSLSWGSGNSPLHF

clone size: many
D gene: TRBD2
V gene: TRBV20-1
J gene: TRBJ2-1
CDR3 length: 14
CDR3 DNA: TGCAGTGCTAGAGAGGGACTAGCGGGTATTGAGCAGTTCTTC
CDR3 protein: CSAREGLAGIEQFF

clone size: many
D gene: NA
V gene: TRBV12-3/TRBV12-4
J gene: TRBJ2-3
CDR3 length: 12
CDR3 DNA: TGTGCCAGCAATCTCCCCCCAGATACGCAGTATTTT
CDR3 protein: CASNLPPDTQYF

clone size: NA
D gene: NA
V gene: TRBV6-1
J gene: TRBJ1-6
CDR3 length: 17
CDR3 DNA: TGTGCCAGCAGTGAAGAGTGGGCGGGACTGATCAATTCACCCCTCCACTTT
CDR3 protein: CASSEEWAGLINSPLHF

clone size: many
D gene: NA
V gene: TRBV2
J gene: TRBJ2-2
CDR3 length: 14
CDR3 DNA: TGTGCCAGCAGCGAGCTAGAGGACACCGGGGAGCTGTTTTTT
CDR3 protein: CASSELEDTGELFF

clone size: many
D gene: NA
V gene: TRBV2
J gene: TRBJ2-6
CDR3 length: 16
CDR3 DNA: TGTGCCAGCAGTGAACGGAAGGCTACTGGGGCCAACGTCCTGACTTTC
CDR3 protein: CASSERKATGANVLTF

clone size: few
D gene: NA
V gene: TRBV7-6
J gene: TRBJ1-1
CDR3 length: 13
CDR3 DNA: TGTGCCAGCAGCCAAGGGACCAACAATGAAGCTTTCTTT
CDR3 protein: CASSQGTNNEAFF

clone size: many
D gene: TRBD1
V gene: TRBV20-1
J gene: TRBJ1-1
CDR3 length: 14
CDR3 DNA: TGCAGTGCTAGGGGGGGACAGGGGTTCACTGAAGCTTTCTTT
CDR3 protein: CSARGGQGFTEAFF

clone size: NA
D gene: TRBD1
V gene: TRBV29-1
J gene: TRBJ2-5
CDR3 length: 13
CDR3 DNA: TGCAGCGGGAATGGACAGGGGATGGAGACCCAGTACTTC
CDR3 protein: CSGNGQGMETQYF

clone size: NA
D gene: NA
V gene: TRBV29-1
J gene: TRBJ1-5
CDR3 length: 13
CDR3 DNA: TGCAGCATTGCGGGGGGGGGCAATCAGCCCCAGCATTTT
CDR3 protein: CSIAGGGNQPQHF

clone size: NA
D gene: TRBD2
V gene: TRBV5-1
J gene: TRBJ2-7
CDR3 length: 14
CDR3 DNA: TGCGCCAGCAGCTTCGCTAGCGGGGCGGGTGAGCAGTACTTC
CDR3 protein: CASSFASGAGEQYF

clone size: NA
D gene: TRBD2
V gene: TRBV6-2/TRBV6-3
J gene: TRBJ2-1
CDR3 length: 17
CDR3 DNA: TGTGCCAGCAGCACGTTCACAGGGACTAGCTCCTACAATGAGCAGTTCTTC
CDR3 protein: CASSTFTGTSSYNEQFF

clone size: many
D gene: TRBD1
V gene: TRBV25-1
J gene: TRBJ1-1
CDR3 length: 20
CDR3 DNA: TGTGCCAGCACCGGAGATGGACAGGGAAAACTATTTGTAAGGAACACTGAAGCTTTCTTT
CDR3 protein: CASTGDGQGKLFVRNTEAFF

clone size: many
D gene: NA
V gene: TRBV6-5
J gene: TRBJ2-7
CDR3 length: 16
CDR3 DNA: TGTGCCAGCAGTTACGACAGACAGTCCAGCTCCTACGAGCAGTACTTC
CDR3 protein: CASSYDRQSSSYEQYF

clone size: many
D gene: NA
V gene: TRBV3-1
J gene: TRBJ1-2
CDR3 length: 15
CDR3 DNA: TGTGCCAGCAGCCCCAACGTAGGTCTCGACTATGGCTACACCTTC
CDR3 protein: CASSPNVGLDYGYTF

clone size: NA
D gene: NA
V gene: TRBV6-6
J gene: TRBJ2-1
CDR3 length: 14
CDR3 DNA: TGTGCCAGCAGCCGTGACGTCCCCTACAATGAGCAGTTCTTC
CDR3 protein: CASSRDVPYNEQFF

clone size: NA
D gene: NA
V gene: TRBV5-6
J gene: TRBJ1-1
CDR3 length: 14
CDR3 DNA: TGTGCCAGCAGCCCAAGTCTGAGAAACACTGAAGCTTTCTTT
CDR3 protein: CASSPSLRNTEAFF

clone size: many
D gene: NA
V gene: TRBV29-1
J gene: TRBJ2-7
CDR3 length: 14
CDR3 DNA: TGCAGCGTTGGGGAAGGGGCCCTCTCCTACGAGCAGTACTTC
CDR3 protein: CSVGEGALSYEQYF

clone size: NA
D gene: NA
V gene: TRBV6-5
J gene: TRBJ2-7
CDR3 length: 15
CDR3 DNA: TGTGCCAGCAGTTACTCGAAAGGGGTCATCTACGAGCAGTACTTC
CDR3 protein: CASSYSKGVIYEQYF

clone size: many
D gene: NA
V gene: TRBV29-1
J gene: TRBJ2-3
CDR3 length: 13
CDR3 DNA: TGCAGCTCTGAGGTGGGACCCACAGATACGCAGTATTTT
CDR3 protein: CSSEVGPTDTQYF

clone size: NA
D gene: NA
V gene: TRBV6-5
J gene: TRBJ2-7
CDR3 length: 15
CDR3 DNA: TGTGCCAGCAGTTACTCGGCGGGAAGTCCGTACGAGCAGTACTTC
CDR3 protein: CASSYSAGSPYEQYF

clone size: NA
D gene: NA
V gene: TRBV29-1
J gene: TRBJ1-1
CDR3 length: 15
CDR3 DNA: TGCAGCGTTGTATTCGCCTCTGGGGTAGACACTGAAGCTTTCTTT
CDR3 protein: CSVVFASGVDTEAFF

clone size: NA
D gene: NA
V gene: TRBV6-5
J gene: TRBJ1-1
CDR3 length: 15
CDR3 DNA: TGTGCCAGCAGTTATATGTGGGAGACGAACACTGAAGCTTTCTTT
CDR3 protein: CASSYMWETNTEAFF